The rows below give T cell receptor beta chains drawn from one sample of a study of blood T cell repertoires in COVID-19. The table came from immunoSEQ multiplex PCR; TCRdb's copy has only in-frame clones and leaves some out. The data hold a few hundred thousand clones, with roughly 84% observed a single time. What was sequenced was PBMCs or T cells enriched from blood (not recorded which). The receptor set was obtained from a man aged 25 to 45 in a cohort exposed to, infected with or recovered from COVID-19 (not recorded which). Both conserved end residues are part of each CDR3. D genes are given only for firm matches. Only part of the rows carry a size: once, few, many, or a class if the clone is expanded.

V	J	D	size	DNA	CDR3
TRBV7-6	TRBJ1-2	-	-	TGTGCCAGTATTCAGAGGGATAGTGGCTACACCTTC	CASIQRDSGYTF
TRBV18	TRBJ1-1	-	-	TGTGCCAGCTCACTACAGTTCATGAACACTGAAGCTTTCTTT	CASSLQFMNTEAFF
TRBV18	TRBJ2-7	TRBD1	-	TGTGCCAGCTCACCGGGGACAGGGGACTACGAGCAGTACTTC	CASSPGTGDYEQYF
TRBV6-1	TRBJ2-5	-	once	TGTGCCAGCAGTGACAGGGGAAGTCGCGAGACCCAGTACTTC	CASSDRGSRETQYF
TRBV6-5	TRBJ1-2	-	few	TGTGCCTCCTCTGACGGGTTCTATGGCTACACCTTC	CASSDGFYGYTF
TRBV25-1	TRBJ1-3	-	once	TGTGCCAGCAGTGAATACGCGGGTAGCACCATATATTTT	CASSEYAGSTIYF
TRBV7-3	TRBJ1-3	TRBD1	-	TGTGCCAGCAGTACAGGGGTTGGAAACACCATATATTTT	CASSTGVGNTIYF
TRBV7-8	TRBJ2-7	-	-	TGTGCCAGCAGCTTGTTCCCAGGGCTTTACGAGCAGTACTTC	CASSLFPGLYEQYF
TRBV18	TRBJ2-1	TRBD1	-	TGTGCCAGCTCACCACCGCGCGGGACAGGGTGGAATGAGCAGTTCTTC	CASSPPRGTGWNEQFF
TRBV27	TRBJ1-2	TRBD1	-	TGTGCCAGCAGTGCTGACAGGGGGCGCTTTTTTGGCTACACCTTC	CASSADRGRFFGYTF
TRBV6-5	TRBJ1-4	-	few	TGTGCCAGCAGTTACCGACCAGGTGTCAATGAAAAACTGTTTTTT	CASSYRPGVNEKLFF
TRBV28	TRBJ1-5	-	-	TGTGCCAGCGCTAACACCGTCAGCGGCAATCAGCCCCAGCATTTT	CASANTVSGNQPQHF
TRBV4-1	TRBJ2-1	-	-	TGCGCCAGCAGCCAAGATTACCCGACTAGGAACAATGAGCAGTTCTTC	CASSQDYPTRNNEQFF
TRBV28	TRBJ1-1	TRBD1	-	TGTGCCAGCAGTTTGATTGGGACAGGGGGGACTGAAGCTTTCTTT	CASSLIGTGGTEAFF
TRBV7-9	TRBJ1-5	-	-	TGTGCCAGCAGCTTAGCAGGGGGTGAGGAGCCCCAGCATTTT	CASSLAGGEEPQHF
TRBV28	TRBJ1-5	TRBD1	-	TGTGCCAGCAGTTTGAAGGGGGCAAGCAATCAGCCCCAGCATTTT	CASSLKGASNQPQHF
TRBV5-1	TRBJ2-7	TRBD2	once	TGCGCCAGCAGCTTGGATTTAGCGGGAGGCCGACCGCCCTACGAGCAGTACTTC	CASSLDLAGGRPPYEQYF
TRBV2	TRBJ2-7	TRBD2	-	TGTGCCAGCAGTGTTCTTAGCGGGAGAGGGACTGGGGAGGCCTACGAGCAGTACTTC	CASSVLSGRGTGEAYEQYF
TRBV18	TRBJ2-7	TRBD2	-	TGTGCCAGCTCACCGTTGAGGGAGGGAGAGCAGTACTTC	CASSPLREGEQYF
TRBV11-2	TRBJ1-6	-	once	TGTGCCAGCAGCTTAGAGGTGGCTGGGCTATACTCACCCCTCCACTTT	CASSLEVAGLYSPLHF
TRBV18	TRBJ2-7	TRBD2	-	TGTGCCAGCTCATCCACGGGCGGGAGATGGCAGTACTTC	CASSSTGGRWQYF
TRBV9	TRBJ1-1	-	-	TGTGCCAGCAGCGCCAACAGGGTCGCGACCACTGAAGCTTTCTTT	CASSANRVATTEAFF
TRBV19	TRBJ2-1	TRBD2	-	TGTGCCAGTAGTGTAGGACTAGCGGGAATAAATGAGCAGTTCTTC	CASSVGLAGINEQFF
TRBV19	TRBJ1-5	TRBD1	-	TGTGCCAGTAGTGTCCTTTTGACAGGGGTGGATCAGCCCCAGCATTTT	CASSVLLTGVDQPQHF
TRBV7-3	TRBJ2-1	-	-	TGTGCCAGCAGCCTCCTACGGACTAATGAGCAGTTCTTC	CASSLLRTNEQFF
TRBV15	TRBJ1-1	-	-	TGTGCCACCAGCAGTGGTGGAGCTATGAACACTGAAGCTTTCTTT	CATSSGGAMNTEAFF
TRBV7-2	TRBJ2-1	-	-	TGTGCCAGCAGCCCCATAGTCCTCTCCTACAATGAGCAGTTCTTC	CASSPIVLSYNEQFF
TRBV27	TRBJ1-2	-	once	TGTGCCAGCAGGACGGGACAACCTGGGGTACTAAACTATGGCTACACCTTC	CASRTGQPGVLNYGYTF
TRBV24-1	TRBJ1-2	TRBD1	-	TGTGCCACCAGTGATTGGGGACAGGGGAGATCAAGTGGCTACACCTTC	CATSDWGQGRSSGYTF
TRBV9	TRBJ2-3	TRBD2	-	TGTGCCAGCAGCTCGGGGACTAGCGGGAGATGGGGGCCAGATACGCAGTATTTT	CASSSGTSGRWGPDTQYF
TRBV13	TRBJ2-3	TRBD2	-	TGTGCCAGCAGCCCGCGGGGAAGCGGGAGGGCCAAAACGGGAGATACGCAGTATTTT	CASSPRGSGRAKTGDTQYF
TRBV6-1	TRBJ2-7	TRBD2	-	TGTGCCAGCAGTGAAGAAGAAGGTGGGGGGGGAGTCGACGAGCAGTACTTC	CASSEEEGGGGVDEQYF
TRBV7-2	TRBJ1-2	TRBD1	-	TGTGCCAGCCGAGGGGACAGGTATATCTATGGCTACACCTTC	CASRGDRYIYGYTF
TRBV3-1/TRBV3-2	TRBJ1-1	-	-	TGTGCCAGCAGCCAAGATCTGCCAGGGGTGGGCACTGAAGCTTTCTTT	CASSQDLPGVGTEAFF
TRBV19	TRBJ1-5	-	-	TGTGCCAGTAGTATCGGCCCGGGGACACTACAACAGCCCCAGCATTTT	CASSIGPGTLQQPQHF
TRBV9	TRBJ2-3	TRBD2	once	TGTGCCAGCAGCGTACTAGCGGGAGGGGCAGATACGCAGTATTTT	CASSVLAGGADTQYF
TRBV5-1	TRBJ1-1	-	-	TGCGCCAGCAGCTCAACAGGGATGGGAATGAACACTGAAGCTTTCTTT	CASSSTGMGMNTEAFF
TRBV9	TRBJ2-1	-	once	TGTGCCAGCAGCGTAGATGGAGGGGCCGGGGGTGAGCAGTTCTTC	CASSVDGGAGGEQFF
TRBV6-5	TRBJ1-1	-	-	TGTGCCTCTTCCGGGGGTGGACACACTGAAGCTTTCTTT	CASSGGGHTEAFF
TRBV9	TRBJ2-1	TRBD2	-	TGTGCCAGCGGGAGGACAGGGTTCGGGACTAGCGGGATAAATGAGCAGTTCTTC	CASGRTGFGTSGINEQFF
TRBV6-5	TRBJ2-7	-	-	TGTGCCAGCAGTTACAACCGACAGCGACCCTACGAGCAGTACTTC	CASSYNRQRPYEQYF
TRBV4-2	TRBJ2-3	-	-	TGTGCCAGCAGCCCCACGACTGGGACAGATACGCAGTATTTT	CASSPTTGTDTQYF
TRBV19	TRBJ1-3	-	few	TGTGCCAGTCTAATTCCCTCTGGAAACACCATATATTTT	CASLIPSGNTIYF